The present T cell receptor (beta chain) was sequenced within a study of CD8 T cells in ankylosing spondylitis. Overall study results and limits: Reportedly, matched ankylosing spondylitis synovial fluid was significantly enriched for disease-linked clones. In ankylosing spondylitis blood, a motif of eight highly homologous TCR beta variants appeared characteristic.

Trimming removed 0 bases at V and 5 bases at J, with 8 bases between. This CDR3 is 13 amino acids long. From germline, CDR1 is SEHNR and CDR2 FQNEAQ (reference sequence). TCRdb re-called the 5' RACE reads through MiXCR, storing one row per CDR3 protein. The sample holds 270,000 or so distinct CDR3 sequences; about 20% are singletons and the top ten take around a third. A word on this clonotype: Its matching antigen is unknown.

This chain uses TRBV7-9 with TRBJ2-7; D call uncertain. This sequence was found in a male donor with ankylosing spondylitis or in good health (not recorded which). Sequenced: blood, either unsorted or a sorted T cell fraction (not recorded which). The CDR3 reads CASSLAGYNEQYF. The CDR3 DNA follows: TGTGCCAGCAGCTTAGCGGGATATAACGAGCAGTACTTC. Complete variable domain (other parts from reference TRBV7-9 and TRBJ2-7): DTGVSQNPRHKITKRGQNVTFRCDPISEHNRLYWYRQTLGQGPEFLTYFQNEAQLEKSRLLSDRFSAERPKGSFSTLEIQRTEQGDSAMYLCASSLAGYNEQYFGPGTRLTVT.